The clone carrying this TCR beta chain has more than one count but fewer than ten. No antigen is known for it. One junction end disagrees with the germline gene, perhaps due to a read error. The data derive from a study of T cells in Graves' hyperthyroidism and ophthalmopathy. Researchers took RNA transcripts and amplified the TCR beta CDR3 regions from them. HTBI primers were used for first-round RT-PCR of the TCR CDR3. TCRdb re-derived calls from the multiplex PCR reads in MiXCR, one entry per CDR3 protein. The data show 610,000 or so distinct CDR3 sequences, with 46% seen just once and around 7.7% held by the top ten. Points from the study as a whole: In the blood, most expanded thyroid clonotypes above 0.001 appeared as well.

The CDR3 extends over 16 amino acids. This TCR came from a young woman with Graves' hyperthyroidism. Input material: peripheral blood or thyroid tissue (not recorded which). This chain uses TRBV12-3 or TRBV12-4 with TRBJ2-3; 8 bases are shared with TRBD1. CDR3 protein: CATSEPGTGISDTQYF. CDR3 DNA: TGTGCCACCAGTGAGCCCGGGACAGGTATTTCAGATACGCAGTATTTT.